This TCR beta chain appears in the sequencing data of a study of cytomegalovirus exposure and HLA in healthy donors. Study overall: As released early, the data held 75 million to 90 million unique TCRs from HLA-typed donors.

Germline V gene lookup returns CDR1 SEHNR and CDR2 FQNEAQ (reference sequence). The CDR3 loop spans 14 amino acids. Between the trimmed V and J ends, which lost 2 bases and 7 bases, there was a span of 14 bases. Study outcomes and limitations: Most TCR sequences were uncommon, yet certain public TCRs appeared in many donors. Altogether, 150 to 200 TCR beta chains were recorded as cytomegalovirus-associated. When presence/absence was analysed, sequencing depth was taken to be roughly uniform across donors.

A word on this clone: Its antigen is not identified.

Vbeta (60) and Jbeta (13) primers were used in the PCR. Libraries were prepared by immunoSEQ multiplex PCR; TCRdb keeps only in-frame clonotypes and omits some of them. Of tens of thousands of clones listed, approximately 72% are singletons. The V call is TRBV7-9, the J call TRBJ1-2; D call uncertain. Material for sequencing was PBMCs. The TCR originated in a woman in her 30s in good health and CMV-seronegative. CDR3 sequence reads: CASSLSMSGPGYTF. The CDR3 coding sequence is TGTGCCAGCAGCTTAAGTATGAGCGGCCCTGGCTACACCTTC.